This record covers a single TCR beta chain. The clone's antigen remains unknown. Base qualities are not provided; no much larger clone lies one nucleotide away. These data are taken from a study of T cell changes during pregnancy in multiple sclerosis (dated by TCRdb to the late 2010s). In the study overall: The study examined how the T cell repertoire changed over the course of pregnancy in women with multiple sclerosis.

Clipping removes 6 bases from V and 7 bases from J, with 8 as the unmatched junction base count. Spanning cysteine to phenylalanine, the CDR3 consists of 15 amino acids. Only the CDR3 region is kept as DNA, spanning 45 bases read in frame from base 1. Sequences SGHTA (CDR1) and FQGNSA (CDR2) are obtained from the germline V gene. Libraries were made using the immunoSEQ multiplex PCR assay. Imported from immuneACCESS, the table was reduced by TCRdb to in-frame sequences with V and J called. These copies leave out some clones; in studies compared against another copy, an unresolved V gene accounts for under half, and the cause of the remainder is not known. Here the sample has over 55,000 clones; roughly 89% occur a single time. The ten largest account for roughly 5.3% of the sample.

This receptor was obtained from a human donor whose cells served as feeder cells for cultures in a pregnancy study. The sequenced sample was peripheral blood from another person, used as feeder cells. Here the chain combines TRBV7-2 and TRBJ1-5, with 11 junctional bases fitting TRBD1. The nucleotide sequence is given as TGTGCCAGCAGATCCGGACAGGGGGCACGGCAGCCCCAGCATTTT. Its amino acids are CASRSGQGARQPQHF.